These 32 T cell receptor beta chains came from one sample sequenced in a study of T cell changes during pregnancy in multiple sclerosis. Libraries were prepared by immunoSEQ multiplex PCR; TCRdb keeps only in-frame clonotypes and omits some of them. Of tens of thousands of clones listed, around 96% were seen once; the top ten hold around 2.5%. The sequenced sample was CD8+ T cells from peripheral blood mononuclear cells, obtained after pregnancy. The receptors were sampled from a female donor with multiple sclerosis, enrolled in a pregnancy study.

V and J are TRBV15 and TRBJ1-5; TRBD1 matches 8 bases. CDR3 length equals 15 residues. Germline loops: CDR1 LNHNV, CDR2 YYDKDF (reference sequence). V lost 3 bases, J lost 4 bases, and 5 bases stayed unmatched. The CDR3 sequence is CATSSQGAPNQPQHF. CDR3 DNA: TGTGCCACCAGCAGCCAGGGGGCCCCTAATCAGCCCCAGCATTTT.

The chain uses TRBV4-1 and TRBJ1-1; TRBD1 aligns across 7 bases. The CDR3 is made up of 14 amino acids. V shed 3 bases, J shed 4 bases, and the junction held 5 bases outside the gene matches. The germline V gene has CDR1 MGHRA and CDR2 YSYEKL. CDR3 amino acids: CASSQERGLTEAFF. The CDR3 nucleotides read TGCGCCAGCAGCCAGGAGAGGGGGCTCACTGAAGCTTTCTTT.

V and J are TRBV29-1 and TRBJ2-1; 11 nucleotides match TRBD2. CDR3 length: 15 residues. Germline-derived CDR1 and CDR2 are SQVTM and ANQGSEA. V was clipped by 3 bases and J by 8 bases; unmatched bases: 9. The CDR3 loop is CSVDLAGGLADEQFF. The CDR3 nucleotides read TGCAGCGTTGATCTAGCGGGAGGACTAGCCGATGAGCAGTTCTTC.

The rearrangement links TRBV4-3 to TRBJ1-1; D not resolved. The CDR3 totals 13 residues. From germline, CDR1 is LGHNA and CDR2 YSLEER. With 4 bases removed from V and 4 bases from J, the gap between germline ends came to 10 bases. The DNA of the CDR3 is TGCGCCAGCAGCCGAGTTTCACGCACTGAAGCTTTCTTT. It yields the protein CASSRVSRTEAFF.

The gene calls are TRBV4-3 and TRBJ1-3, with a possible D match to TRBD1 (6 bases). V lost 2 bases, J lost 0 bases, and 11 bases lay in between. Per the germline V gene, CDR1 is LGHNA and CDR2 is YSLEER. This CDR3 is built from 16 residues. The CDR3 here is CASSQYRVPSGNTIYF. The CDR3 nucleotides read TGCGCCAGCAGCCAATACAGGGTCCCCTCTGGAAACACCATATATTTT.

This clone has a single count. The chain joins TRBV7-6 to TRBJ2-7, with 9 bases that match TRBD2. The germline CDR1 and CDR2 sequences are SGHVS and FNYEAQ. The ends lost 0 bases at V and 0 bases at J; junction bases unmatched: 12. The length of the CDR3 is 19 residues. The CDR3 bases are TGTGCCAGCAGCTTAGCAGTAGCGGGAGACTATCAGAGCTCCTACGAGCAGTACTTC. Protein: CASSLAVAGDYQSSYEQYF.

The V gene is TRBV7-8, the J gene TRBJ1-1; no reliable D call. CDR1 SGHVS and CDR2 FQNEAQ come from the germline V gene. Trimming took 5 bases from V and 4 from J, leaving 8 bases between them. The CDR3 runs 12 residues. CDR3 in DNA: TGTGCCAGCAGCCTCCTATTCACTGAAGCTTTCTTT. Translated, it gives CASSLLFTEAFF.

This chain connects TRBV5-1 to TRBJ2-1, with 10 bases that match TRBD2. There are 15 residues in the CDR3. CDR1 and CDR2 (germline): SGHRS, YFSETQ. V gave up 4 bases and J gave up 0 bases; unmatched junction bases: 1. The CDR3 region is CASSGLADSYNEQFF. The DNA for the CDR3 is TGCGCCAGCAGCGGACTAGCGGACTCCTACAATGAGCAGTTCTTC.

The genes are TRBV7-6 and TRBJ2-7; 7 positions match TRBD1. Per germline, CDR1 SGHVS and CDR2 FNYEAQ. There are 12 residues in the CDR3. V lost 4 bases to trimming and J lost 5 bases; unmatched junction nucleotides: 2. The CDR3 DNA sequence: TGTGCCAGCAGCTCTCAGGGGGACGAGCAGTACTTC. Protein sequence: CASSSQGDEQYF.

The chain joins TRBV5-5 to TRBJ1-1; tentatively, D is TRBD1 (5 bases). Deletions cut 2 bases from V and 5 bases from J, with 13 bases between. The germline V gene has CDR1 SGHKS and CDR2 YYEKEE (reference sequence). The CDR3 spans 14 residues. The CDR3 reads CASSFRQRGTEAFF. Written as DNA, the CDR3 is TGTGCCAGCAGCTTCCGACAAAGGGGAACTGAAGCTTTCTTT.

The chain has TRBV6-5 and TRBJ1-3, with 8 bases aligning to TRBD1. V gave up 2 bases and J gave up 2 bases; unmatched junction bases: 2. The CDR3 loop spans 15 amino acids. The germline V gene has CDR1 MNHEY and CDR2 SVGAGI. CDR3 sequence: CASSYGTGPGNTIYF. CDR3 DNA sequence: TGTGCCAGCAGTTACGGGACAGGACCTGGAAACACCATATATTTT.

The chain is built from TRBV7-9 and TRBJ2-1, with D possibly TRBD2 on 6 matching bases. Germline V lookup: CDR1 SEHNR, CDR2 FQNEAQ (reference sequence). This CDR3 has 15 residues. V was pared by 5 bases and J by 10 bases, with 21 bases between. The CDR3 coding sequence is TGTGCCAGCAGCCCCGGCACCGGGTGGCGGGAAGAGCAGTTCTTC. It translates to CASSPGTGWREEQFF.

This CDR3 reads CASSEWRWRGQGSDEQFF. The DNA for the CDR3 is TGTGCCAGCAGTGAATGGAGGTGGAGGGGACAGGGGTCCGATGAGCAGTTCTTC. The chain has TRBV6-1 and TRBJ2-1; 10 nucleotides align to TRBD1. Germline V lookup: CDR1 MNHNS, CDR2 SASEGT. The CDR3 has 18 residues. Germline trimming cut 2 bases from V and 8 bases from J; bases unmatched to any gene: 15.

The rearrangement uses TRBV30 and TRBJ1-2, with TRBD1 matching over 7 bases. Germline CDR1 is GTSNPN and CDR2 is SVGIG (reference sequence). V was clipped by 2 bases and J by 4 bases; unmatched bases: 4. The CDR3 runs to 13 residues. The CDR3 bases are TGTGCCTGGAGTCGAGGGGGCGGCTATGGCTACACCTTC. This gives the protein CAWSRGGGYGYTF. Together with reference TRBV30 and TRBJ1-2, the CDR3 gives the full variable domain: SQTIHQWPATLVQPVGSPLSLECTVEGTSNPNLYWYRQAAGRGLQLLFYSVGIGQISSEVPQNLSASRPQDRQFILSSKKLLLSDSGFYLCAWSRGGGYGYTFGSGTRLTVV.

This chain joins TRBV11-3 and TRBJ2-7, with 7 bases fitting TRBD2. The germline gives CDR1 SGHNT, CDR2 YENEEA. V was clipped by 7 bases and J by 6 bases; unmatched bases: 18. This CDR3 region has 16 residues. CDR3 residues: CASTPVGGSPPLEQYF. CDR3 nucleotide sequence: TGTGCCAGCACCCCCGTCGGCGGGAGCCCTCCCCTCGAGCAGTACTTC. Looking up the rest from reference TRBV11-3 and TRBJ2-7 gives the full variable domain: EAGVVQSPRYKIIEKKQPVAFWCNPISGHNTLYWYLQNLGQGPELLIRYENEEAVDDSQLPKDRFSAERLKGVDSTLKIQPAELGDSAVYLCASTPVGGSPPLEQYFGPGTRLTVT.

This clone was detected only a few times. The J gene is TRBJ1-1, the V gene TRBV7-9; D possibly corresponds to TRBD1 (5 bases). The germline V gene has CDR1 SEHNR and CDR2 FQNEAQ (reference sequence). Trimming removed 5 bases from V and 8 bases from J, with 12 bases in between. This CDR3 has 12 residues. This chain's CDR3 is CASSPVGGEAFF. The CDR3 DNA sequence: TGTGCCAGCAGCCCGGTGGGGGGAGAAGCTTTCTTT. Based on the CDR3 plus reference TRBV7-9 and TRBJ1-1, the full variable domain is DTGVSQNPRHKITKRGQNVTFRCDPISEHNRLYWYRQTLGQGPEFLTYFQNEAQLEKSRLLSDRFSAERPKGSFSTLEIQRTEQGDSAMYLCASSPVGGEAFFGQGTRLTVV.

The chain combines TRBV5-6 with TRBJ1-1; D remains ambiguous. CDR1 and CDR2 (germline): SGHDT, YYEEEE. The CDR3 length is 13 residues. Trimming left V 1 base short and J 1 base short, with 5 bases between. The DNA of the CDR3 is TGTGCCAGCAGCTTGCGCGGGAACACTGAAGCTTTCTTT. This codes for CASSLRGNTEAFF.

The chain couples TRBV27 to TRBJ2-7, with a possible D match to TRBD1 (5 bases). The CDR3 has 14 amino acids. V was clipped by 3 bases and J by 5 bases, with 14 bases between them. Germline V gives CDR1 MNHEY, CDR2 SMNVEV (reference sequence). The chain's CDR3 is CASSFADSSHEQYF. The CDR3 coding sequence is TGTGCCAGCAGTTTCGCCGACAGCAGCCACGAGCAGTACTTC.

The chain combines TRBV5-1 with TRBJ2-1; D may be TRBD2 (5 bases). Germline V gene data show CDR1 as SGHRS and CDR2 as YFSETQ. V shed 1 base and J shed 5 bases, with 10 bases lying between them. CDR3 length: 14 residues. This CDR3 reads CASSLLGIHNEQFF. The CDR3 DNA reads TGCGCCAGCAGCTTGCTCGGGATTCACAATGAGCAGTTCTTC.

The chain couples TRBV15 to TRBJ2-5; D gene unclear. Germline values: CDR1 LNHNV, CDR2 YYDKDF (reference sequence). Trimming shortened V by 3 bases and J by 4 bases, and 9 bases separated the two germline ends. The CDR3 is made up of 13 amino acids. DNA of the CDR3: TGTGCCACCAGCAGTGAAAACATAGAGACCCAGTACTTC. Amino acid sequence: CATSSENIETQYF.

The rearrangement links TRBV27 to TRBJ2-7; 9 bases are a match to TRBD1. CDR3 length: 14 amino acids. V lost 5 bases to trimming and J lost 5 bases; unmatched junction nucleotides: 7. Germline lookup yields CDR1 MNHEY and CDR2 SMNVEV (reference sequence). The CDR3 bases are TGTGCCAGCAGTCGCCGGGACAGGGCCCACGAGCAGTACTTC. This codes for CASSRRDRAHEQYF.

This clone was detected once. J is TRBJ2-1 and V is TRBV6-5, with 10 bases aligning to TRBD2. The CDR3 runs 15 residues. Trimming cost V 7 bases and J 5 bases; bases outside gene matches: 8. Germline values: CDR1 MNHEY, CDR2 SVGAGI. CDR3 sequence reads: CASTPTSGTNNEQFF. CDR3 nucleotide sequence: TGTGCCAGCACCCCCACTAGCGGGACGAACAATGAGCAGTTCTTC.

J is TRBJ2-2 and V is TRBV5-1, with TRBD2 as a possible D gene (6 bases). Trimming took off 6 bases at V and 4 bases at J, with 16 bases between the two ends. The CDR3 has 15 amino acids. The germline V gene encodes CDR1 SGHRS and CDR2 YFSETQ. CDR3 sequence: CASKEQLAPTGELFF. The CDR3 DNA reads TGCGCCAGCAAGGAACAACTAGCACCCACCGGGGAGCTGTTTTTT.

The count of this clone is one. This chain joins TRBV28 and TRBJ2-7; no reliable D call. CDR3 length: 11 residues. Germline values: CDR1 MDHEN, CDR2 SYDVKM. V was trimmed by 5 bases and J by 6 bases, leaving 8 bases between them. The chain's CDR3 is CASSLATEQYF. As DNA, the CDR3 is TGTGCCAGCAGTCTCGCTACCGAGCAGTACTTC.

The DNA for the CDR3 is TGTGCCAGCAGTCCCGGCGGGGCGGACAATGAGCAGTTCTTC. Translation gives CASSPGGADNEQFF. The V and J genes are TRBV2 and TRBJ2-1, with a weak D call TRBD2 (6 bases). Per the germline V gene, CDR1 is SNHLY and CDR2 is FYNNEI. The CDR3 consists of 14 residues. V shed 5 bases and J shed 5 bases, with 13 bases lying between them. Using reference TRBV2 and TRBJ2-1 for the parts outside the CDR3, the full variable domain is EPEVTQTPSHQVTQMGQEVILRCVPISNHLYFYWYRQILGQKVEFLVSFYNNEISEKSEIFDDQFSVERPDGSNFTLKIRSTKLEDSAMYFCASSPGGADNEQFFGPGTRLTVL.

This clone was seen once. The chain employs TRBV19 and TRBJ2-1; TRBD2 matches 8 bases. Trimming cost V 5 bases and J 3 bases; bases outside gene matches: 6. Germline V gene data show CDR1 as LNHDA and CDR2 as SQIVND (reference sequence). This CDR3 spans 15 amino acids. CDR3 residues: CASSPGTRGYNEQFF. CDR3 DNA: TGTGCCAGTAGTCCCGGGACTAGGGGCTACAATGAGCAGTTCTTC.

J is TRBJ2-7 and V is TRBV4-2, with TRBD2 as a possible D gene (5 bases). Germline lookup yields CDR1 LGHNA and CDR2 YNFKEQ. The CDR3 sequence is 16 residues long. V was trimmed by 2 bases and J by 0 bases, leaving 14 bases between them. CDR3 DNA: TGTGCCAGCAGCCAATCCAGAAGCGGCCGCTCCTACGAGCAGTACTTC. Residues: CASSQSRSGRSYEQYF.

This chain joins TRBV28 and TRBJ2-1, with 7 bases lining up with TRBD1. CDR1 and CDR2 (germline): MDHEN, SYDVKM. This CDR3 has 16 amino acids. V gave up 4 bases and J gave up 4 bases; unmatched junction bases: 10. In DNA form, the CDR3 reads TGTGCCAGCAGTTCCCTCCCAGGGGGAACGTACAATGAGCAGTTCTTC. Amino acid sequence: CASSSLPGGTYNEQFF.

In this sample, this clone turned up once. The chain joins TRBV7-9 to TRBJ2-5; weak D call: TRBD2 (5 bases). There are 17 residues in the CDR3. V was clipped by 5 bases and J by 2 bases, with 21 bases between them. The germline gives CDR1 SEHNR, CDR2 FQNEAQ (reference sequence). The chain's CDR3 is CASSPSGGSIPQETQYF. The DNA of the CDR3 is TGTGCCAGCAGCCCTTCCGGCGGGTCAATACCTCAAGAGACCCAGTACTTC.

This clone was detected once. V usage is TRBV4-1 and J usage is TRBJ1-2, with D perhaps matching TRBD1 (5 bases). Trimming took 2 bases from V and 3 from J, leaving 19 bases between them. CDR3 length: 17 residues. The germline V gene encodes CDR1 MGHRA and CDR2 YSYEKL. The CDR3 DNA follows: TGCGCCAGCAGCCAATTAAGGTCAGGGCAGGGTTACTATGGCTACACCTTC. Protein product: CASSQLRSGQGYYGYTF.

In the case of this clone: The same CDR3 arises from other DNA sequences in this sample as well. The genes are TRBV7-9 and TRBJ2-1; TRBD2 might be the D (7 bases). In germline, CDR1 is SEHNR, CDR2 FQNEAQ (reference sequence). This CDR3 spans 15 amino acids. V was trimmed by 1 base and J by 5 bases, leaving 12 bases between them. This CDR3 is CASSLVGGGDNEQFF. CDR3 DNA sequence: TGTGCCAGCAGCTTAGTAGGGGGGGGTGACAATGAGCAGTTCTTC. Using reference TRBV7-9 and TRBJ2-1 for the parts outside the CDR3, the full variable domain is DTGVSQNPRHKITKRGQNVTFRCDPISEHNRLYWYRQTLGQGPEFLTYFQNEAQLEKSRLLSDRFSAERPKGSFSTLEIQRTEQGDSAMYLCASSLVGGGDNEQFFGPGTRLTVL.

The J gene is TRBJ2-1, the V gene TRBV7-2; weak D call: TRBD2 (5 bases). The CDR3 has 14 amino acids. Trimming took off 5 bases at V and 3 bases at J, with 11 bases between the two ends. Germline lookup yields CDR1 SGHTA and CDR2 FQGNSA. For the CDR3, the DNA is TGTGCCAGCAGCCCGGGAACTAGCTACAATGAGCAGTTCTTC. This translates into CASSPGTSYNEQFF.